One and the same sample provided the 10 T cell receptor beta chains below, sequenced in a study of T-cell memory formation after mild COVID-19. TCRdb redid the calling of the 5' RACE reads with MiXCR, one entry per CDR3 protein. The sample holds roughly 190,000 distinct CDR3 sequences, 27% seen once. Sequenced material: PBMCs or a T cell subset sorted from them (not recorded which). The receptor source for this set is an adult woman who had mild COVID-19 (a few samples of this study predate the infection). Cell type and time point are not known.

V gene TRBV7-9 combines with J gene TRBJ2-3; 8 nucleotides agree with TRBD1. Germline V gene sequence: CDR1 SEHNR, CDR2 FQNEAQ (reference sequence). This CDR3 contains 15 residues. Trimming at V came to 5 bases and at J to 2 bases, leaving 6 bases not matched to a gene. CDR3 sequence: CASSQGQVVTDTQYF. The DNA of the CDR3 is TGTGCCAGCAGCCAGGGACAGGTTGTCACAGATACGCAGTATTTT.

The V gene is TRBV25-1, the J gene TRBJ2-7; 8 bases agree with TRBD1. The CDR3 loop spans 14 amino acids. The ends lost 4 bases at V and 7 bases at J; junction bases unmatched: 9. In germline, CDR1 is MGHDK, CDR2 SYGVNS. This chain's CDR3 is CASSAHQGAGEQYF. CDR3 sequence (DNA): TGTGCCAGCAGTGCGCACCAGGGGGCAGGTGAGCAGTACTTC.

This clonotype was seen a handful of times. J is TRBJ1-5 and V is TRBV12-3 or TRBV12-4; the D gene is possibly TRBD1 (6 bases). Trimming took 4 bases from V and 5 from J, leaving 18 bases between them. The CDR3 consists of 16 residues. The CDR3 here is CASSSQSTGRDQPQHF. As DNA, the CDR3 is TGTGCCAGCAGTTCCCAATCGACAGGAAGGGATCAGCCCCAGCATTTT.

The sample holds a few counts of this clonotype. The V gene is TRBV4-3, the J gene TRBJ2-3; D is unclear. This CDR3 region has 14 residues. Trimming removed 0 bases from V and 7 bases from J, with 11 bases in between. Per the germline V gene, CDR1 is LGHNA and CDR2 is YSLEER. The CDR3 DNA sequence: TGCGCCAGCAGCCAAGATTCTGCCGCGAATACGCAGTATTTT. This sequence encodes CASSQDSAANTQYF.

This clonotype showed up just a few times. The rearrangement uses TRBV20-1 and TRBJ2-7; the D gene is possibly TRBD2 (6 bases). Germline V lookup: CDR1 DFQATT, CDR2 SNEGSKA (reference sequence). Trimming removed 5 bases from V and 0 bases from J, with 8 bases in between. This CDR3 is built from 12 residues. CDR3 protein: CSAGLSSYEQYF. The DNA for the CDR3 is TGCAGTGCTGGACTAAGCTCCTACGAGCAGTACTTC.

J is TRBJ2-3 and V is TRBV29-1; D is possibly TRBD1 (5 bases). Germline V gene data show CDR1 as SQVTM and CDR2 as ANQGSEA. The ends were cut back, 2 bases at V and 4 bases at J, with 16 bases in the middle. The CDR3 runs 15 residues. Here the CDR3 reads CSVELWGPSPDTQYF. The CDR3, as DNA: TGCAGCGTTGAACTATGGGGCCCATCCCCAGATACGCAGTATTTT.

This clonotype was observed a handful of times. The gene calls are TRBV7-2 and TRBJ2-5, with 7 positions matching TRBD2. Per the germline V gene, CDR1 is SGHTA and CDR2 is FQGNSA. CDR3 length equals 15 residues. The V segment lost 6 bases and the J segment 3 bases; nucleotides outside the gene matches: 10. DNA for the CDR3: TGTGCCAGCAGTCGTCAACTAGCGCCCGAAGAGACCCAGTACTTC. This translates into CASSRQLAPEETQYF.

The V gene is TRBV11-3, the J gene TRBJ2-7, with a possible D match to TRBD1 (6 bases). Germline-derived CDR1 and CDR2 are SGHNT and YENEEA. The CDR3 is 15 amino acids. V was shortened by 1 base and J by 6 bases, with 16 bases between the two germline ends. DNA for the CDR3: TGTGCCAGCAGCTTAGGGGGCCCACAGGGAAGCGAGCAGTACTTC. Protein sequence: CASSLGGPQGSEQYF. Drawing the rest from reference TRBV11-3 and TRBJ2-7, the complete variable domain is EAGVVQSPRYKIIEKKQPVAFWCNPISGHNTLYWYLQNLGQGPELLIRYENEEAVDDSQLPKDRFSAERLKGVDSTLKIQPAELGDSAVYLCASSLGGPQGSEQYFGPGTRLTVT.

This clonotype turned up a few times. V gene TRBV15 combines with J gene TRBJ2-1, with 7 positions matching TRBD1. V lost 2 bases, J lost 4 bases, and 5 bases stayed unmatched. Per the germline V gene, CDR1 is LNHNV and CDR2 is YYDKDF (reference sequence). The CDR3 runs to 15 residues. CDR3 loop: CATSRQTGMYNEQFF. CDR3 coding DNA: TGTGCCACCAGCAGACAGACAGGGATGTACAATGAGCAGTTCTTC.

The chain links TRBV7-3 to TRBJ1-1; 11 nucleotides align to TRBD1. This CDR3 comprises 15 residues. The V gene's germline CDR1 is SGHTA and CDR2 FQGTGA. V shed 0 bases and J 6 bases; nucleotides not matched to a gene: 3. CDR3 DNA: TGTGCCAGCAGCTTAACCGGGACAGGGGGATCTGAAGCTTTCTTT. It specifies CASSLTGTGGSEAFF. Combining the CDR3 with reference TRBV7-3 and TRBJ1-1 gives the whole variable domain GAGVSQTPSNKVTEKGKYVELRCDPISGHTALYWYRQSLGQGPEFLIYFQGTGAADDSGLPNDRFFAVRPEGSVSTLKIQRTERGDSAVYLCASSLTGTGGSEAFFGQGTRLTVV.